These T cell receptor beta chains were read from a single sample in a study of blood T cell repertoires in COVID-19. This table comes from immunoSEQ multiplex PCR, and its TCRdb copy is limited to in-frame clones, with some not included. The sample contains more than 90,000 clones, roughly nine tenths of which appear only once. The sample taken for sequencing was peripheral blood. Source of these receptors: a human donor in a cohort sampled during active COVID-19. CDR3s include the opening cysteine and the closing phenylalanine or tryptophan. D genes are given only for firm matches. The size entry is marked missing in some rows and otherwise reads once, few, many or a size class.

CASSLAGLNRGLGGNTIYF,TGTGCCAGCAGCTTAGCGGGCTTGAACAGGGGTCTGGGTGGAAACACCATATATTTT,19,TRBV7-6,TRBD1,TRBJ1-3,NA
CASSSPGLAGGRDTQYF,TGTGCCAGCAGCTCCCCGGGACTAGCGGGAGGACGGGATACGCAGTATTTT,17,TRBV7-2,TRBD2,TRBJ2-3,NA
CASSRSGGANTGELFF,TGTGCCAGCTCCCGGTCAGGTGGGGCAAACACCGGGGAGCTGTTTTTT,16,TRBV27,NA,TRBJ2-2,NA
CASSPVGAEQYF,TGTGCCAGCAGCCCGGTTGGAGCAGAGCAGTACTTC,12,TRBV7-8,NA,TRBJ2-7,NA
CASSEAPYEQYF,TGTGCCAGCAGCGAGGCCCCCTACGAGCAGTACTTC,12,TRBV6-5,NA,TRBJ2-7,NA
CASSLQGTHSPLHF,TGCGCCAGCAGCTTGCAGGGGACGCATTCACCCCTCCACTTT,14,TRBV5-1,NA,TRBJ1-6,NA
CASSSGRGSPLHF,TGTGCCAGCTCCTCGGGTAGGGGATCACCCCTCCACTTT,13,TRBV7-3,NA,TRBJ1-6,once
CASSADWDRPTDTQYF,TGTGCCAGCAGCGCCGATTGGGACAGGCCCACAGATACGCAGTATTTT,16,TRBV25-1,TRBD1,TRBJ2-3,NA
CASSVAPGLANYGYTF,TGTGCCAGCAGCGTTGCCCCAGGTTTAGCTAACTATGGCTACACCTTC,16,TRBV9,NA,TRBJ1-2,NA
CASSQEVGLAHEQYF,TGTGCCAGCAGCCAAGAAGTAGGGCTAGCCCACGAGCAGTACTTC,15,TRBV3-1/TRBV3-2,NA,TRBJ2-7,NA
CASSSSWDSGYNEQFF,TGTGCCAGCAGTTCCTCCTGGGACAGCGGCTACAATGAGCAGTTCTTC,16,TRBV27,TRBD1,TRBJ2-1,NA
CASSRSGGAVYEQFF,TGTGCCAGCAGCCGAAGCGGGGGGGCCGTATATGAGCAGTTCTTC,15,TRBV7-3,TRBD2,TRBJ2-1,NA
CASSFDTDSSNQPQHF,TGTGCCAGCAGCTTTGACACGGATAGTAGCAATCAGCCCCAGCATTTT,16,TRBV7-9,NA,TRBJ1-5,NA
CAISESAAALAKNIQYF,TGTGCCATCAGTGAGTCCGCGGCGGCCTTAGCCAAAAACATTCAGTACTTC,17,TRBV10-3,NA,TRBJ2-4,NA
CASSLGGSRGSAETQYF,TGCGCCAGCAGCTTGGGTGGGAGTCGCGGGTCCGCAGAGACCCAGTACTTC,17,TRBV5-1,NA,TRBJ2-5,NA
CSVGGQGADNEKLFF,TGCAGCGTCGGAGGACAGGGGGCGGATAATGAAAAACTGTTTTTT,15,TRBV29-1,TRBD1,TRBJ1-4,NA
CASSLGTSGVYEQYF,TGTGCCAGCAGCTTGGGGACTAGCGGGGTTTACGAGCAGTACTTC,15,TRBV11-2,TRBD2,TRBJ2-7,once
CASSLERRISTNEKLFF,TGTGCCAGCAGCTTAGAACGGAGAATTTCAACTAATGAAAAACTGTTTTTT,17,TRBV11-2,NA,TRBJ1-4,once
CASSRLTSGTADTQYF,TGCGCCAGCAGCCGCCTGACTAGTGGGACCGCAGATACGCAGTATTTT,16,TRBV5-1,NA,TRBJ2-3,NA
CASSLGLAETDTQYF,TGTGCCAGCAGCCTAGGACTAGCGGAAACAGATACGCAGTATTTT,15,TRBV11-1,TRBD2,TRBJ2-3,NA
CASSLGRVETQYF,TGTGCCAGCAGCCTTGGTCGGGTGGAGACCCAGTACTTC,13,TRBV14,NA,TRBJ2-5,NA
CAFLGGYSRPTDTQYF,TGTGCCTTCCTCGGGGGATATAGCCGTCCCACAGATACGCAGTATTTT,16,TRBV19,NA,TRBJ2-3,NA
CASSYPTSGRQETQYF,TGTGCCAGCAGTTACCCGACTAGCGGGAGGCAAGAGACCCAGTACTTC,16,TRBV6-6,TRBD2,TRBJ2-5,NA
CASRRPGQVSYEQYF,TGTGCCAGCAGACGCCCGGGACAGGTGTCCTACGAGCAGTACTTC,15,TRBV28,TRBD1,TRBJ2-7,NA
CASSDAGRPYNEQFF,TGTGCCAGCAGTGACGCAGGGCGTCCCTACAATGAGCAGTTCTTC,15,TRBV6-4,NA,TRBJ2-1,NA
CASSQSGQQETQYF,TGTGCCAGCTCACAATCGGGTCAGCAAGAGACCCAGTACTTC,14,TRBV18,NA,TRBJ2-5,NA
CASSTFVRDNGPQHF,TGTGCCAGTAGTACCTTTGTACGAGATAATGGGCCCCAGCATTTT,15,TRBV19,NA,TRBJ1-5,NA
CASGSGSPGGYTF,TGTGCCAGTGGATCGGGCTCCCCGGGGGGCTACACCTTC,13,TRBV19,NA,TRBJ1-2,NA
CASSSQGFGNTIYF,TGTGCCAGCAGTTCACAGGGTTTTGGAAACACCATATATTTT,14,TRBV6-6,NA,TRBJ1-3,few
CASSLEGDYGYTF,TGCGCCAGCAGCTTGGAAGGGGATTATGGCTACACCTTC,13,TRBV5-1,NA,TRBJ1-2,NA
CASSQTSSATNEKLFF,TGTGCCAGCAGCCAAACCTCGTCAGCAACTAATGAAAAACTGTTTTTT,16,TRBV3-1/TRBV3-2,NA,TRBJ1-4,NA
CASYGTSGRAAYNEQFF,TGTGCCAGCTACGGGACTAGCGGGAGGGCCGCCTACAATGAGCAGTTCTTC,17,TRBV27,TRBD2,TRBJ2-1,few
CASSPHEDRASAYTF,TGTGCCAGCAGCCCACACGAAGACAGGGCCTCCGCCTACACCTTC,15,TRBV28,TRBD1,TRBJ1-2,NA
CASSLRTGGNTGELFF,TGTGCCAGCTCCCTCAGGACAGGGGGTAACACCGGGGAGCTGTTTTTT,16,TRBV18,TRBD1,TRBJ2-2,NA
CASSSYKGSRGYTF,TGTGCCAGCAGTTCGTATAAGGGGTCAAGGGGCTACACCTTC,14,TRBV27,NA,TRBJ1-2,few
CASSVAQLPTEQYF,TGTGCCAGCAGCGTTGCACAGCTGCCAACCGAGCAGTACTTC,14,TRBV9,NA,TRBJ2-7,NA
CSADRGSGEKLFF,TGCAGCGCAGACAGGGGGAGCGGTGAAAAACTGTTTTTT,13,TRBV29-1,TRBD1,TRBJ1-4,NA
CASSSLGGGEKLFF,TGTGCCAGCAGCTCCCTCGGGGGTGGTGAAAAACTGTTTTTT,14,TRBV7-9,NA,TRBJ1-4,NA
CASSQGPGLGNTGELFF,TGTGCCAGCAGTCAGGGCCCGGGACTAGGGAACACCGGGGAGCTGTTTTTT,17,TRBV3-1/TRBV3-2,TRBD2,TRBJ2-2,NA
CASSTGGWNIQYF,TGTGCCAGCAGCACAGGGGGCTGGAACATTCAGTACTTC,13,TRBV7-9,TRBD1,TRBJ2-4,NA
CASSPGQANSYEQYF,TGTGCCAGCAGCCCAGGACAGGCCAACTCCTACGAGCAGTACTTC,15,TRBV7-2,TRBD1,TRBJ2-7,NA
CASSIEGQNTGELFF,TGTGCCAGTAGTATAGAGGGACAGAACACCGGGGAGCTGTTTTTT,15,TRBV19,NA,TRBJ2-2,NA
CASSPFPGQHPNQPQHF,TGTGCCAGCTCACCGTTTCCGGGACAGCACCCCAATCAGCCCCAGCATTTT,17,TRBV18,TRBD1,TRBJ1-5,NA
CASSLAGDYNEQYF,TGCGCCAGCAGCTTGGCAGGGGACTACAACGAGCAGTACTTC,14,TRBV5-1,NA,TRBJ2-7,NA
CASSFPSPRQGAYEQYF,TGTGCCAGCAGTTTCCCATCCCCCCGACAGGGGGCTTACGAGCAGTACTTC,17,TRBV28,TRBD1,TRBJ2-7,NA
CASISERDSDSNQPQHF,TGCGCCAGCATTTCCGAGAGGGACAGTGATAGCAATCAGCCCCAGCATTTT,17,TRBV23-1,TRBD1,TRBJ1-5,once
CASSYSPSGRTTQYF,TGTGCCAGCAGTTACAGTCCTAGCGGGAGGACGACGCAGTATTTT,15,TRBV6-5,TRBD2,TRBJ2-3,NA
CASSRPPREVDNEQFF,TGTGCCAGCAGTCGTCCCCCGCGGGAGGTGGACAATGAGCAGTTCTTC,16,TRBV28,TRBD2,TRBJ2-1,NA
CASSLEGRDDYTF,TGCGCCAGCAGCTTGGAGGGGAGGGACGACTACACCTTC,13,TRBV5-1,NA,TRBJ1-2,NA
CASRERQGAGEKLFF,TGTGCCAGTCGAGAACGTCAGGGGGCGGGGGAAAAACTGTTTTTT,15,TRBV19,TRBD1,TRBJ1-4,NA
CASSEIRDRGSGYTF,TGTGCCAGCAGTGAAATCCGTGACAGGGGGAGCGGCTACACCTTC,15,TRBV2,TRBD1,TRBJ1-2,few
CASIPNGPGRNYGYTF,TGTGCCAGCATCCCGAATGGTCCAGGGCGCAACTATGGCTACACCTTC,16,TRBV28,NA,TRBJ1-2,NA